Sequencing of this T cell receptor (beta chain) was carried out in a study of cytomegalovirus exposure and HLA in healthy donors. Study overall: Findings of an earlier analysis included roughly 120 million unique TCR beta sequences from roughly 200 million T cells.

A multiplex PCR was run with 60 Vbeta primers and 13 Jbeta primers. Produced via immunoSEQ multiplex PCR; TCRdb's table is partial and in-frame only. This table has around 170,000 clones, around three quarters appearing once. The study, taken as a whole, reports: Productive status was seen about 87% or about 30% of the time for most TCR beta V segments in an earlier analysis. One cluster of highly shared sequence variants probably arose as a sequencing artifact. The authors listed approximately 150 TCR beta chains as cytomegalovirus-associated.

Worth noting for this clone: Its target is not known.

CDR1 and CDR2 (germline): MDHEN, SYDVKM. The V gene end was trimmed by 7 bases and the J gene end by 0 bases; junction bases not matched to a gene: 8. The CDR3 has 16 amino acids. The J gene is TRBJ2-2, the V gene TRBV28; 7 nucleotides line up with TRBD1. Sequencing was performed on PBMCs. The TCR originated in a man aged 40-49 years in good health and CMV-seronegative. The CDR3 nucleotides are TGTGCCAGCACCAAACTGGGACAGTCGAACACCGGGGAGCTGTTTTTT. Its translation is CASTKLGQSNTGELFF. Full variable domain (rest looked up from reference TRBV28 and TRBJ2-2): DVKVTQSSRYLVKRTGEKVFLECVQDMDHENMFWYRQDPGLGLRLIYFSYDVKMKEKGDIPEGYSVSREKKERFSLILESASTNQTSMYLCASTKLGQSNTGELFFGEGSRLTVL.